The 11 T cell receptor beta chains reported below all come from one sample, sequenced in a study of CD8 T cells in ankylosing spondylitis. MiXCR, run by TCRdb on the 5' RACE reads, gives a single entry per CDR3 protein. The table has 230,000 or so distinct CDR3 sequences, about 24% seen once. Sequenced: blood, either unsorted or a sorted T cell fraction (not recorded which). Receptors originate from a male donor with ankylosing spondylitis or in good health (not recorded which).

This clonotype has a handful of counts. J is TRBJ2-3 and V is TRBV7-2, with 15 positions matching TRBD2. Germline lookup yields CDR1 SGHTA and CDR2 FQGNSA. The CDR3 has 17 residues. The J segment lost 7 bases and the V segment lost 3 bases, leaving 8 bases of the junction unmatched. CDR3 region: CASSFANGLAGGHTQYF. The CDR3 coding sequence is TGTGCCAGCAGCTTCGCTAACGGACTAGCGGGGGGGCATACGCAGTATTTT.

V gene TRBV20-1 combines with J gene TRBJ2-5, with 9 bases that match TRBD2. The germline V gene has CDR1 DFQATT and CDR2 SNEGSKA (reference sequence). J gave up 2 bases and V 2 bases, and 12 bases lay outside the gene matches. This CDR3 has 17 residues. This CDR3 reads CSARPLSAGGEQETQYF. In nucleotides, the CDR3 is TGCAGTGCTAGACCCCTTTCCGCGGGGGGGGAGCAAGAGACCCAGTACTTC.

The chain carries TRBV28 and TRBJ2-5; the D gene could be TRBD1 or TRBD2 (5 bases each). The germline V and J ends were trimmed by 6 bases and 0 bases, with 11 bases remaining between them. CDR3 length equals 14 residues. Germline lookup yields CDR1 MDHEN and CDR2 SYDVKM. CDR3 sequence reads: CASSPGPYQETQYF. The DNA for the CDR3 is TGTGCCAGCAGCCCGGGACCTTACCAAGAGACCCAGTACTTC. The full variable domain, with the rest looked up from reference TRBV28 and TRBJ2-5, is DVKVTQSSRYLVKRTGEKVFLECVQDMDHENMFWYRQDPGLGLRLIYFSYDVKMKEKGDIPEGYSVSREKKERFSLILESASTNQTSMYLCASSPGPYQETQYFGPGTRLLVL.

This clonotype was seen ten or more times. The rearrangement uses TRBV7-9 and TRBJ2-2; 12 nucleotides agree with TRBD1. The V and J ends lost 4 bases and 3 bases, in that order; junction bases with no gene match: 6. Per the germline V gene, CDR1 is SEHNR and CDR2 is FQNEAQ (reference sequence). The CDR3 contains 17 residues. CDR3 coding DNA: TGTGCCAGCAGCTGGCCCGGGACAGGGGGCGACACCGGGGAGCTGTTTTTT. It translates to CASSWPGTGGDTGELFF.

The genes are TRBV20-1 and TRBJ1-2; D not certain. The germline V gene encodes CDR1 DFQATT and CDR2 SNEGSKA (reference sequence). The CDR3 consists of 14 residues. The CDR3 DNA reads as TGCACCTATTCAGGACCTTCAAACGGGTATGGCTACACCTTC. Its translation: CTYSGPSNGYGYTF.

V usage is TRBV27 and J usage is TRBJ2-1; perhaps TRBD1 as D (8 bases). Trimming removed 2 bases from V and 5 bases from J, with 16 bases in between. The germline CDR1 and CDR2 sequences are MNHEY and SMNVEV (reference sequence). The CDR3 covers 16 residues. CDR3 in amino acids: CASSLGYRGGNNEQFF. As DNA, the CDR3 is TGTGCCAGCAGTTTAGGCTACAGGGGGGGAAACAATGAGCAGTTCTTC.

The V and J genes are TRBV6-1 and TRBJ1-4; 10 bases are shared with TRBD1. With V trimmed by 6 bases and J by 4 bases, 5 bases remained unmatched. This CDR3 spans 15 amino acids. CDR1 and CDR2 (germline): MNHNS, SASEGT. CDR3 in amino acids: CASRHGQGDNEKLFF. The CDR3 DNA follows: TGTGCCAGCAGACACGGACAGGGGGATAATGAAAAACTGTTTTTT.

The chain combines TRBV6-1 with TRBJ2-7, with TRBD2 matching 15 bases. The germline V gene has CDR1 MNHNS and CDR2 SASEGT. The CDR3 runs 15 residues. J lost 4 bases, V lost 6 bases, and 4 bases had no gene match. CDR3 nucleotides: TGTGCCAGCAGACCCGGGACTAGCGGGGGGTACGAGCAGTACTTC. Encoded protein: CASRPGTSGGYEQYF.

This clonotype was counted ten times or more. The V call is TRBV28, the J call TRBJ2-4; no clear D gene. The germline V gene has CDR1 MDHEN and CDR2 SYDVKM. This CDR3 is built from 13 residues. Trimming cost V 3 bases and J 5 bases, with 8 bases left between them. The CDR3 spells CASSFNPQNIQYF. The DNA of the CDR3 is TGTGCCAGCAGTTTCAACCCCCAAAACATTCAGTACTTC.

This chain uses TRBV7-9 with TRBJ2-5; D unresolved. Trimming took off 2 bases at V and 3 bases at J, with 13 bases between the two ends. CDR1 and CDR2 (germline): SEHNR, FQNEAQ (reference sequence). This CDR3 is built from 15 residues. The CDR3 region is CASSLIVLGKETQYF. The CDR3 DNA sequence: TGTGCCAGCAGCTTAATCGTCCTAGGAAAAGAGACCCAGTACTTC.

V is TRBV6-5 and J is TRBJ1-1; no firm D call. This CDR3 is 12 amino acids long. V was pared by 0 bases and J by 8 bases, with 7 bases between. Germline CDR1 is MNHEY and CDR2 is SVGAGI. For the CDR3, the DNA is TGTGCCAGCAGTTACTCGAAAGGGGAAGCTTTCTTT. It codes for CASSYSKGEAFF.